This TCR beta chain was recorded in a study of cytomegalovirus exposure and HLA in healthy donors. TCRdb keeps only in-frame clones here, not all; method: immunoSEQ multiplex PCR. The sample comprises 120,000 or so clones, 95% to 97% of which are singletons, and about 1.7% rests with the top ten. Germline CDR1 and CDR2: SGHTA and FQGNSA. The V and J ends lost 6 bases and 0 bases, in that order; junction bases with no gene match: 5. CDR3 length equals 14 residues. The sequence derives from a young man in good health and CMV-seronegative. V and J are TRBV7-2 and TRBJ2-7; 7 bases are shared with TRBD1. The sequenced sample was PBMCs. CDR3 DNA: TGTGCCAGCAGTGAGAGGGACAGCTCCTACGAGCAGTACTTC. Translated: CASSERDSSYEQYF.